The 7 T cell receptor beta chains presented below share a single source sample, sequenced in a study of cytomegalovirus exposure and HLA in healthy donors. The primer mix had 60 Vbeta and 13 Jbeta primers. Method: immunoSEQ multiplex PCR; TCRdb's copy keeps in-frame clones and lacks some. Of nearly 110,000 clones listed, less than 85% are singletons. The sample comprised PBMCs. These receptors were collected from a woman in her forties in good health and CMV-seropositive.

J is TRBJ2-7 and V is TRBV6-5; maybe TRBD1 (6 bases). This CDR3 has 14 residues. Per germline, CDR1 MNHEY and CDR2 SVGAGI. The germline V and J ends were trimmed by 5 bases and 6 bases, with 17 bases remaining between them. CDR3 loop: CASSVQGWTGEQYF. CDR3 coding DNA: TGTGCCAGCAGTGTACAGGGTTGGACGGGCGAGCAGTACTTC.

Regarding this clone: The same CDR3 is also encoded by other DNA sequences in this sample. This sequence joins TRBV25-1 and TRBJ1-6; 7 nucleotides match TRBD1. The CDR3 consists of 17 residues. Germline loops: CDR1 MGHDK, CDR2 SYGVNS. J was trimmed by 7 bases and V by 2 bases; bases with no gene match: 11. The CDR3 region is CASSEPHFGTANSPLHF. The DNA for the CDR3 is TGTGCCAGCAGTGAACCTCACTTCGGGACAGCAAATTCACCCCTCCACTTT.

The J gene is TRBJ2-7, the V gene TRBV27; TRBD2 agrees at 9 bases. The CDR3 has 17 amino acids. With V trimmed by 2 bases and J by 4 bases, 12 bases remained unmatched. The germline gives CDR1 MNHEY, CDR2 SMNVEV (reference sequence). In nucleotides, the CDR3 is TGTGCCAGCAGTTTAGCCGTGACTAGCGGTTTTTTATACGAGCAGTACTTC. It yields the protein CASSLAVTSGFLYEQYF.

J is TRBJ1-1 and V is TRBV11-1, with TRBD1 matching 8 bases. The CDR3 has 16 amino acids. Germline-derived CDR1 and CDR2 are SGHAT and FQDESV (reference sequence). The J segment lost 0 bases and the V segment lost 5 bases, leaving 8 bases of the junction unmatched. The chain's CDR3 is CASSIGQGFMNTEAFF. As DNA, the CDR3 is TGTGCCAGCAGCATTGGACAGGGCTTCATGAACACTGAAGCTTTCTTT.

The V gene is TRBV9, the J gene TRBJ1-1, with TRBD1 identical over 9 bases. This CDR3 spans 15 amino acids. Germline V CDR1 and CDR2: SGDLS, YYNGEE. After removal of 5 bases from V and 4 bases from J, the junction contained 9 bases not matched to a gene. The CDR3 nucleotides read TGTGCCAGCAGTCCTAAAACAGGGGGCTTCACTGAAGCTTTCTTT. It specifies CASSPKTGGFTEAFF.

The chain uses TRBV19 and TRBJ1-6; 8 bases align to TRBD1. The trim removed 5 bases at V and 8 bases at J, leaving 11 bases unmatched. The CDR3 spans 16 residues. Germline CDR1 and CDR2: LNHDA and SQIVND (reference sequence). CDR3 residues: CASSWGQARIDSPLHF. The CDR3 DNA follows: TGTGCCAGTAGTTGGGGACAGGCGAGGATTGATTCACCCCTCCACTTT.

This clone was counted a few times. This chain connects TRBV5-6 to TRBJ2-1, with D perhaps TRBD1 (6 bases). From germline, CDR1 is SGHDT and CDR2 YYEEEE. The germline V and J ends were trimmed by 4 bases and 3 bases, with 17 bases remaining between them. CDR3 length: 16 amino acids. CDR3 residues: CASSPIWDTNYNEQFF. CDR3 coding DNA: TGTGCCAGCAGCCCGATATGGGACACAAACTACAATGAGCAGTTCTTC.